This T cell receptor (beta chain) appears in the sequencing data of a study of cytomegalovirus exposure and HLA in healthy donors. PCR employed 60 Vbeta and 13 Jbeta primers. The data were produced by immunoSEQ multiplex PCR, yet TCRdb's version contains in-frame clones alone and is incomplete. The sample lists over 95,000 clones; 67% were seen once. The CDR3 is 14 amino acids. Germline trimming cut 5 bases from V and 7 bases from J; bases unmatched to any gene: 6. Per the germline V gene, CDR1 is SGHRS and CDR2 is YFSETQ. The sequenced material came from PBMCs. This chain joins TRBV5-1 and TRBJ1-2; TRBD1 aligns across 12 bases. This clonotype was sampled from a young man in good health and CMV-seropositive. CDR3 sequence (DNA): TGCGCCAGCAGTGGGACAGGGGGCACGATTGGCTACACCTTC. Its protein is CASSGTGGTIGYTF.